One sample yielded the 25 T cell receptor beta chains listed below, sequenced in a study of identical twins (dated by TCRdb to 2016 to 2017). The protocol used for the library was 5' RACE. Sequenced on an Illumina HiSeq 2000. TCRdb ran its own pipeline on the public reads, namely fastp trimming at Q25 and MiXCR clone calling, and kept in-frame beta chains. Each CDR3 protein gets just one entry, which takes the most common genes and DNA from the rows behind it. The sample contains 500,000 to 600,000 distinct CDR3 sequences, approximately 22% of them found a single time. The ten largest clonotypes hold approximately 0.95% of the sample. These same records also appear under a second study, on T cells expressing NK-cell markers.

The specimen sequenced was CD4+ T cells sorted from blood. These receptors were obtained from a woman under 30 in good health.

Only a few counts were recorded for this clonotype. V gene TRBV5-6 combines with J gene TRBJ1-2; D possibly corresponds to TRBD1 (5 bases). The CDR3 has 13 amino acids. Germline lookup yields CDR1 SGHDT and CDR2 YYEEEE. The ends were cut back, 4 bases at V and 9 bases at J, with 16 bases in the middle. CDR3 sequence reads: CASSDVSGLSYTF. The CDR3 coding sequence is TGTGCCAGCAGCGATGTTTCAGGGCTGAGCTACACCTTC.

The J gene is TRBJ1-1, the V gene TRBV2; no clear D gene. The CDR3 has 15 residues. Germline V gene data show CDR1 as SNHLY and CDR2 as FYNNEI. V was shortened by 0 bases and J by 1 base, with 9 bases between the two germline ends. The CDR3 coding sequence is TGTGCCAGCAGTGAAGCGCGGGTAGGGAACACTGAAGCTTTCTTT. As protein: CASSEARVGNTEAFF. Supplemented by reference TRBV2 and TRBJ1-1, the full variable domain reads EPEVTQTPSHQVTQMGQEVILRCVPISNHLYFYWYRQILGQKVEFLVSFYNNEISEKSEIFDDQFSVERPDGSNFTLKIRSTKLEDSAMYFCASSEARVGNTEAFFGQGTRLTVV.

The V gene is TRBV20-1, the J gene TRBJ2-1; possible D gene TRBD2, 6 bases. The V gene lost 1 base and the J gene lost 4 bases, with 11 bases spanning the gap. Germline assignment: CDR1 DFQATT and CDR2 SNEGSKA (reference sequence). This CDR3 has 14 amino acids. Written as DNA, the CDR3 is TGCAGTGCTAGAGCTGCGGGGCCGTACAATGAGCAGTTCTTC. This encodes CSARAAGPYNEQFF.

There are a few counts of this clonotype. The V call is TRBV20-1, the J call TRBJ2-3; D possibly matches TRBD1 or TRBD2 (5 bases each). Germline V gene lookup returns CDR1 DFQATT and CDR2 SNEGSKA (reference sequence). With 7 bases removed from V and 1 base from J, the gap between germline ends came to 15 bases. There are 14 residues in the CDR3. The CDR3: CSESPGPGTDTQYF. The CDR3 nucleotides read TGCAGTGAGTCTCCGGGACCTGGCACAGATACGCAGTATTTT.

This chain joins TRBV20-1 and TRBJ1-1; no clear D gene. Between the trimmed V and J ends, which lost 2 bases and 1 base, there was a span of 5 bases. The germline gives CDR1 DFQATT, CDR2 SNEGSKA (reference sequence). The CDR3 has 12 residues. The CDR3 loop is CSARHRNTEAFF. CDR3 bases: TGCAGTGCTAGACACAGGAACACTGAAGCTTTCTTT.

The table lists this clonotype with a few counts. CDR3 DNA: TGCAGCGTGCGACCAGGAGGGGCGACCACCGGGGAGCTGTTTTTT. Residues: CSVRPGGATTGELFF. The chain carries TRBV29-1 and TRBJ2-2; maybe TRBD2 (6 bases). V gave up 6 bases and J gave up 4 bases, with 18 bases separating them. This CDR3 spans 15 amino acids. The germline CDR1 and CDR2 sequences are SQVTM and ANQGSEA.

The J gene is TRBJ2-4, the V gene TRBV12-3 or TRBV12-4; no clear D gene. V was trimmed by 5 bases and J by 6 bases, leaving 17 bases between them. The CDR3 totals 15 residues. CDR3 loop: CASSPRVFMGNIQYF. Written as DNA, the CDR3 is TGTGCCAGCAGTCCTAGGGTCTTCATGGGAAACATTCAGTACTTC.

V gene TRBV6-1 combines with J gene TRBJ2-2, with 10 bases lining up with TRBD1. The junction had 7 bases not matched to a gene; V was cut back by 6 bases and J by 3 bases. Per the germline V gene, CDR1 is MNHNS and CDR2 is SASEGT. The CDR3 consists of 16 residues. The CDR3 DNA reads TGTGCCAGCAGCCGGGACAGGGGATCCTACACCGGGGAGCTGTTTTTT. As protein: CASSRDRGSYTGELFF.

The chain uses TRBV20-1 and TRBJ2-3, with 9 bases lining up with TRBD2. The CDR3 consists of 16 residues. Germline values: CDR1 DFQATT, CDR2 SNEGSKA (reference sequence). J was trimmed by 0 bases and V by 1 base; bases with no gene match: 5. The CDR3 sequence is CSARVAGGSSTDTQYF. The CDR3 DNA is TGCAGTGCTAGAGTTGCGGGGGGGAGCAGCACAGATACGCAGTATTTT.

V usage is TRBV7-6 and J usage is TRBJ2-3; perhaps TRBD2 as D (6 bases). The V gene lost 1 base and the J gene lost 0 bases, with 11 bases spanning the gap. The CDR3 totals 16 residues. Germline-derived CDR1 and CDR2 are SGHVS and FNYEAQ. CDR3 nucleotide sequence: TGTGCCAGCAGCTTAGAGGCGGGATATAGCACAGATACGCAGTATTTT. Amino acids: CASSLEAGYSTDTQYF.

The genes are TRBV7-2 and TRBJ2-1; D gene unclear. With 7 bases removed from V and 0 bases from J, the gap between germline ends came to 10 bases. CDR3 length: 14 residues. Germline V lookup: CDR1 SGHTA, CDR2 FQGNSA. CDR3 in DNA: TGTGCCAGCATACTACAGAACTCCTACAATGAGCAGTTCTTC. This codes for CASILQNSYNEQFF.

Only a few counts were recorded for this clonotype. The CDR3: CASSQRVGLSYTF. CDR3 DNA: TGTGCCAGCAGCCAAAGGGTGGGACTAAGCTACACCTTC. The chain uses TRBV3-1 and TRBJ1-2; D is possibly TRBD1 (5 bases). CDR3 size: 13 residues. CDR1 LGHDT and CDR2 YNNKEL come from the germline V gene (reference sequence). V lost 2 bases and J lost 9, with 13 bases in between.

This clonotype was recorded a few times. V usage is TRBV20-1 and J usage is TRBJ2-3; tentatively, D is TRBD1 or TRBD2 (5 bases each). The CDR3 loop spans 14 amino acids. Trimming stripped 3 bases from V and 3 bases from J, with 13 bases between. Germline lookup yields CDR1 DFQATT and CDR2 SNEGSKA (reference sequence). The DNA of the CDR3 is TGCAGTGCTAGGCAGGGAGATGGGACAGATACGCAGTATTTT. Amino acid sequence: CSARQGDGTDTQYF.

The chain links TRBV6-1 to TRBJ2-1; 8 bases map to TRBD2. Trimming cost V 5 bases and J 4 bases; bases outside gene matches: 10. This CDR3 region has 16 residues. Germline CDR1 is MNHNS and CDR2 is SASEGT. DNA for the CDR3: TGTGCCAGCAGTCTTCCTGGTAGCGGGGTGTACAATGAGCAGTTCTTC. Amino acids: CASSLPGSGVYNEQFF.

The rearrangement uses TRBV5-1 and TRBJ2-1; 10 bases fit TRBD2. Germline lookup yields CDR1 SGHRS and CDR2 YFSETQ. Germline trimming cut 1 base from V and 7 bases from J; bases unmatched to any gene: 8. CDR3 length: 16 residues. CDR3 DNA: TGCGCCAGCAGCTTGATATCGGCTAGCGGGAGTAATGAGCAGTTCTTC. The encoded protein is CASSLISASGSNEQFF.

The chain uses TRBV7-2 and TRBJ2-1; a weak D match, TRBD1 (6 bases). V lost 5 bases, J lost 8 bases, and 13 bases lay in between. The CDR3 consists of 13 residues. Germline CDR1 is SGHTA and CDR2 is FQGNSA. CDR3 bases: TGTGCCAGCAGCCATACAGGGATCGATGAGCAGTTCTTC. Its protein is CASSHTGIDEQFF.

This clonotype has at least ten counts. V and J are TRBV20-1 and TRBJ1-2; D possibly corresponds to TRBD1 (6 bases). The V and J ends lost 6 bases and 3 bases respectively, with 8 bases between them. The CDR3 totals 11 residues. Per the germline V gene, CDR1 is DFQATT and CDR2 is SNEGSKA (reference sequence). The CDR3 loop reads CSAHRDYGYTF. CDR3 sequence (DNA): TGCAGTGCCCACAGGGACTATGGCTACACCTTC.

This sequence joins TRBV6-2 or TRBV6-3 and TRBJ2-7, with 7 bases lining up with TRBD2. Germline lookup yields CDR1 MNHEY and CDR2 SVGEGT. The V and J ends lost 8 bases and 3 bases, in that order; junction bases with no gene match: 10. The CDR3 loop spans 14 amino acids. This CDR3 is CASCPRGLRYEQYF. CDR3 DNA sequence: TGTGCCAGCTGCCCTCGGGGACTACGCTACGAGCAGTACTTC.

This clonotype has just a few counts. Here the CDR3 reads CASRLRDRIDSPLHF. The CDR3 DNA sequence: TGTGCCAGCAGGCTCCGGGACAGGATCGATTCACCCCTCCACTTT. The rearrangement links TRBV6-1 to TRBJ1-6, with 8 positions matching TRBD1. CDR3 length: 15 amino acids. Germline V CDR1 and CDR2: MNHNS, SASEGT. V gave up 6 bases and J gave up 8 bases; unmatched junction bases: 9.

This clonotype showed up many times. The chain joins TRBV7-2 to TRBJ2-2; D unclear. The CDR3 spans 13 residues. The germline V gene has CDR1 SGHTA and CDR2 FQGNSA. The V end lost 2 bases, the J end lost 6 bases, and 7 bases lay between the germline ends. DNA of the CDR3: TGTGCCAGCAGCTTAAAGTTCCCCGGGGAGCTGTTTTTT. It codes for CASSLKFPGELFF.

This chain joins TRBV5-1 and TRBJ1-6; D remains unclear. The ends were cut back, 4 bases at V and 6 bases at J, with 11 bases in the middle. Germline V gene sequence: CDR1 SGHRS, CDR2 YFSETQ. CDR3 size: 14 residues. CDR3 sequence reads: CASSGGQVNSPLHF. The CDR3 region has the DNA TGCGCCAGCAGCGGCGGCCAGGTTAATTCACCCCTCCACTTT.

This clonotype was found a few times. The genes are TRBV20-1 and TRBJ2-7; no clear D gene. Germline lookup yields CDR1 DFQATT and CDR2 SNEGSKA (reference sequence). CDR3 length equals 15 residues. V was trimmed by 4 bases and J by 0 bases, leaving 16 bases between them. This CDR3 reads CSAIHRAVSSYEQYF. The CDR3 nucleotides are TGCAGTGCTATTCATCGGGCTGTGAGCTCCTACGAGCAGTACTTC.

This clonotype appeared a few times. The chain links TRBV6-1 to TRBJ2-7, with 9 nucleotides matching TRBD2. With 6 bases clipped from V and 3 bases from J, the junction kept 6 bases outside the gene matches. CDR3 length: 14 amino acids. Germline-derived CDR1 and CDR2 are MNHNS and SASEGT. CDR3 bases: TGTGCCAGCAGGCCTATAGCGGGAGACTACGAGCAGTACTTC. Translation: CASRPIAGDYEQYF.

This clonotype was seen more than once but under ten times. This chain uses TRBV5-1 with TRBJ2-1; 10 positions agree with TRBD2. The CDR3 length is 16 residues. CDR1 is SGHRS, CDR2 YFSETQ, per germline. Trimming removed 1 base from V and 2 bases from J; junction bases left unmatched: 3. CDR3 nucleotide sequence: TGCGCCAGCAGCTTGCTAGCGGGGGAAACCTACAATGAGCAGTTCTTC. This translates into CASSLLAGETYNEQFF.

The chain employs TRBV5-1 and TRBJ2-1, with no clear D. Germline assignment: CDR1 SGHRS and CDR2 YFSETQ. The length of the CDR3 is 16 residues. Deletions cut 4 bases from V and 15 bases from J, with 29 bases between. The CDR3 spells CASSPEAGALVRAPFF. DNA for the CDR3: TGCGCCAGCAGCCCCGAAGCCGGCGCTTTGGTCCGCGCCCCGTTCTTC.